This T cell receptor (beta chain) came from a study of CD4 T cells in relation to SARS-CoV-2 and coronaviruses. Across the whole study: TCR beta CDR3s were sequenced after 10-day antigen culture of PBMCs.

In the case of this clone: Its antigen is as yet unknown.

Before the COVID-19 pandemic, during about 2010-2018, CD4+ T cells were taken from unexposed donors. After about 10 days of culture, CD4+ T cells were isolated. Cells permitting, SARS-CoV-2 S/N and four cold-coronavirus spikes were tested on unexposed-donor CD4+ T cells. The CDR3 spans 15 residues. With V trimmed by 1 base and J by 0 bases, 2 bases remained unmatched. Germline assignment: CDR1 SGHAT and CDR2 FQNNGV. Clones were read by immunoSEQ multiplex PCR, and TCRdb kept only the in-frame ones, dropping some. The table lists about 12,000 clones, approximately 69% of them singletons. The chain couples TRBV11-2 to TRBJ2-5; 7 bases fit TRBD1. The sequence came from a human donor in good health. Specimen: CD4+ T cells from PBMCs, cultured in vitro. Written as DNA, the CDR3 is TGTGCCAGCAGCTTAGGGGACAGAAACCAAGAGACCCAGTACTTC. Protein: CASSLGDRNQETQYF.